Listed below are T cell receptor beta chains from one sample, sequenced in a study of B cell selection in AIRE deficiency. This table comes from immunoSEQ multiplex PCR, and its TCRdb copy is limited to in-frame clones, with some not included. This sample has approximately 24,000 clones, with roughly 95% found just once. The sequencing sample was made of CD4+CD127+ conventional T cells sorted from PBMCs. These receptors all stem from a human donor in good health. The CDR3 runs from the conserved cysteine through the conserved F or W. D genes are given only for firm matches. Clone size, where shown, is once, few, many, or a class for clones that have expanded.

>NA|TRBV18|NA|TRBJ1-2
CASSPGPREGYTF
TGTGCCAGCTCACCGGGACCGAGGGAGGGCTACACCTTC
>NA|TRBV11-3|NA|TRBJ2-2
CASSLDGIRGTLFF
TGTGCCAGCAGCTTAGATGGGATCCGAGGGACGCTGTTTTTT
>NA|TRBV5-1|TRBD1|TRBJ2-5
CASSLGDRFQETQYF
TGCGCCAGCAGCTTGGGGGACAGGTTCCAAGAGACCCAGTACTTC
>NA|TRBV15|NA|TRBJ1-2
CATSRDRGADYGYTF
TGTGCCACCAGCAGAGATCGCGGGGCAGACTATGGCTACACCTTC
>NA|TRBV27|NA|TRBJ1-1
CASSQGGIQNTEAFF
TGTGCCAGCAGCCAGGGAGGGATTCAGAACACTGAAGCTTTCTTT
>NA|TRBV23-1|NA|TRBJ2-7
CAVTTGGQRSFSIYEQYF
TGCGCCGTTACAACGGGGGGACAGCGCTCCTTCAGTATCTACGAGCAGTACTTC
>once|TRBV2|NA|TRBJ2-7
CASSLLSVEQYF
TGTGCCAGCAGCCTATTATCGGTCGAGCAGTACTTC
>NA|TRBV4-2|TRBD1|TRBJ2-7
CASSQDLGQGIYEQYF
TGTGCCAGCAGCCAAGATTTGGGACAGGGGATCTACGAGCAGTACTTC
>NA|TRBV5-4|NA|TRBJ1-3
CASSLESGNTIYF
TGTGCCAGCAGCTTGGAGTCCGGAAACACCATATATTTT
>once|TRBV9|TRBD1|TRBJ1-6
CASSVFGQGSNSPLHF
TGTGCCAGCAGCGTATTTGGACAGGGCAGTAATTCACCCCTCCACTTT
>NA|TRBV7-2|NA|TRBJ2-4
CASSPQGGDIQYF
TGTGCCAGCAGCCCCCAGGGAGGTGACATTCAGTACTTC
>NA|TRBV4-1|TRBD1|TRBJ1-2
CASSQGGTGFYGYTF
TGCGCCAGCAGCCAAGGGGGGACAGGGTTCTATGGCTACACCTTC
>NA|TRBV18|TRBD1|TRBJ2-7
CASSPDRVEQYF
TGTGCCAGCTCACCGGACAGGGTCGAGCAGTACTTC
>NA|TRBV10-1|NA|TRBJ1-1
CASSGHADTEAFF
TGCGCCAGCAGTGGCCATGCGGACACTGAAGCTTTCTTT
>NA|TRBV7-8|NA|TRBJ2-1
CASSLATDRDEQFF
TGTGCCAGCAGCTTAGCGACGGATCGCGATGAGCAGTTCTTC
>NA|TRBV29-1|NA|TRBJ1-6
CSFQATYNSPLHF
TGCAGCTTTCAAGCCACCTATAATTCACCCCTCCACTTT
>NA|TRBV6-5|NA|TRBJ1-2
CASSYSQGYGYTF
TGTGCCAGCAGTTATAGCCAGGGCTATGGCTACACCTTC
>NA|TRBV28|NA|TRBJ1-1
CASRGRLTEAFF
TGTGCCAGCAGGGGGCGCCTCACTGAAGCTTTCTTT
>NA|TRBV9|NA|TRBJ1-2
CASSAFVVDGYTF
TGTGCCAGCAGCGCATTTGTAGTAGACGGCTACACCTTC
>NA|TRBV2|NA|TRBJ1-1
CASSEGLLSGQEAFF
TGTGCCAGCAGTGAAGGACTACTCTCCGGGCAAGAAGCTTTCTTT
>once|TRBV11-2|TRBD2|TRBJ2-1
CASSFATSAHNEQFF
TGTGCCAGCAGCTTCGCGACTAGCGCGCACAATGAGCAGTTCTTC
>once|TRBV2|NA|TRBJ2-3
CASIRQGRVADTQYF
TGTGCCAGCATCCGTCAGGGCCGGGTTGCTGATACGCAGTATTTT
>NA|TRBV7-9|TRBD1|TRBJ2-7
CASSLAGTEYEQYF
TGTGCCAGCAGCTTGGCCGGGACAGAATACGAGCAGTACTTC
>NA|TRBV2|TRBD1|TRBJ2-4
CASSEAGGQGGVAKNIQYF
TGTGCCAGCAGTGAAGCGGGGGGACAGGGGGGAGTAGCCAAAAACATTCAGTACTTC
>NA|TRBV5-1|NA|TRBJ2-5
CASSFAETQYF
TGCGCCAGCAGCTTTGCGGAGACCCAGTACTTC
>NA|TRBV4-2|TRBD2|TRBJ2-4
CASSAGLAGVSNIQYF
TGTGCCAGCAGCGCGGGACTAGCGGGAGTCTCAAACATTCAGTACTTC
>NA|TRBV6-4|TRBD2|TRBJ2-1
CASSGLAGPYNEQFF
TGTGCCAGCAGTGGTCTAGCGGGACCCTACAATGAGCAGTTCTTC
>NA|TRBV6-5|TRBD2|TRBJ2-5
CASSYDEAGGPETQYF
TGTGCCAGCAGTTACGATGAAGCGGGGGGGCCGGAGACCCAGTACTTC
>NA|TRBV5-4|TRBD1|TRBJ2-5
CASSVPQGTQETQYF
TGTGCCAGCAGCGTCCCACAGGGGACCCAAGAGACCCAGTACTTC
>NA|TRBV19|NA|TRBJ1-2
CASSQYGYTF
TGTGCCAGTAGTCAATATGGCTACACCTTC
>NA|TRBV4-1|TRBD1|TRBJ1-2
CASSLRNRDRVGYTF
TGCGCCAGCAGCCTTAGAAATCGGGACAGGGTTGGCTACACCTTC
>NA|TRBV18|NA|TRBJ1-2
CASSKDFPGPIAGYTF
TGTGCCAGCTCAAAGGACTTTCCTGGGCCTATTGCTGGCTACACCTTC
>once|TRBV7-2|NA|TRBJ1-1
CASSLSLQGTEAFF
TGTGCCAGCAGCTTATCGCTACAGGGTACTGAAGCTTTCTTT
>NA|TRBV5-4|TRBD1|TRBJ2-1
CASSLGGQGSYNEQFF
TGTGCCAGCAGCTTGGGGGGACAGGGCTCCTACAATGAGCAGTTCTTC
>once|TRBV11-1|NA|TRBJ1-1
CASSLYAWGGSTEAFF
TGTGCCAGCAGCTTATATGCCTGGGGGGGGTCCACTGAAGCTTTCTTT
>NA|TRBV11-1|TRBD1|TRBJ2-4
CASSSPTRDSNVQYF
TGTGCCAGCAGCTCACCAACCCGGGACAGCAACGTTCAGTACTTC
>NA|TRBV9|NA|TRBJ2-1
CASSVSPGYSSYNEQFF
TGTGCCAGCAGCGTATCCCCAGGGTACAGCTCCTACAATGAGCAGTTCTTC
>NA|TRBV7-8|NA|TRBJ2-1
CASRPLGDARNEQFF
TGTGCCAGCAGACCCTTGGGGGACGCGCGCAATGAGCAGTTCTTC
>NA|TRBV21-1|NA|TRBJ2-7
CASVTDRVYEQYF
TGTGCCAGCGTCACGGACAGGGTTTATGAGCAGTACTTC
>NA|TRBV6-5|TRBD1|TRBJ1-1
CASKTGGGFDEAFF
TGTGCCAGCAAAACGGGAGGGGGCTTCGATGAAGCTTTCTTT
>NA|TRBV6-5|NA|TRBJ2-7
CATAYSSSYEQYF
TGTGCCACCGCCTACTCGTCCTCCTACGAGCAGTACTTC
>few|TRBV5-1|NA|TRBJ2-7
CASSLAPGSDEQYF
TGCGCCAGCAGCTTGGCCCCAGGGTCGGACGAGCAGTACTTC
>NA|TRBV5-4|NA|TRBJ2-2
CASSLATAPNTGELFF
TGTGCCAGCAGCTTGGCCACCGCTCCAAACACCGGGGAGCTGTTTTTT
>NA|TRBV14|NA|TRBJ2-3
CASSQELATGRAQYF
TGTGCCAGCAGCCAAGAACTAGCCACAGGACGGGCGCAGTATTTT